Listed here is a single T cell receptor (beta chain). There is no known antigen for this receptor. Qualities for individual bases were not recorded, and no much larger clone is one base off. The data belong to a study of blood T cell repertoires in COVID-19 (TCRdb year 2020). Context from the whole study: Collaborator samples came from the United States, Italy and Spain and covered acute and convalescent phases of COVID-19. The prospective study material was composed of cDNA or gDNA derived from T cells, B-cell-depleted T cells, or PBMCs. Subjects who had been exposed to COVID-19, were actively infected with it, or had recovered from it provided the deeply sampled blood TCRbeta repertoires that made up the dataset. A freely available public database, intended as a resource for researchers studying the immune response to SARS-CoV-2, is where the repertoires were released. The samples were drawn from the first 160 participants of the ongoing ImmuneRACE study and from about 1,200 subjects provided by 6 global collaborators. Nearly every sample came with metadata listing a de-identified subject ID, COVID-19 status, age in years and sex. Where available, HLA class I and class II types were obtained from metadata supplied by the sample provider rather than from assay-based typing.

The immunoSEQ Assay, a bias-controlled multiplex PCR, was used to amplify TCRbeta CDR3 regions from genomic DNA. On the study's bioinformatics: The number of nucleated cells in each sample was estimated by amplification of reference gene primers within the assay. To quantify the absolute abundance of each unique TCRbeta CDR3 rearrangement, sequence reads were collapsed and filtered. For each sample, productive Simpson clonality was calculated by taking the square root of Simpson's diversity index across productive rearrangements. TCRdb took over this immuneACCESS table, retaining in-frame rearrangements with V and J assigned. Such tables are incomplete; in checked studies, under half of the missing clones stem from an unresolved V gene, and the remainder is unexplained. Clonal size and the V and J genes are those of that table, whereas D and trimming came from the DNA. Here the sample has about 190,000 clones; more than 85% occur a single time. The ten largest clones represent approximately 1.1% of the sample.

From the germline V gene, CDR1 is SGHVS and CDR2 is FQNEAQ. At the junction V is shortened by 4 bases and J by 8 bases; bases outside the gene matches: 8. The CDR3 runs 14 residues from the cysteine to the phenylalanine. CDR3 DNA is the only sequence kept; it has 42 bases, read in frame from the first base. Collaborating institutions collected whole blood in K2EDTA tubes following their own protocols. For TCRbeta analysis, collaborators shipped samples as frozen whole blood, isolated PBMCs, or DNA extracted from either of those sample types. What the authors observed across the whole study: Clinical and demographic metadata were provided uncurated, with the amount varying by source and participant.

The material sequenced was peripheral blood. The TCR originated in a man aged 25 to 45 with acute or convalescent COVID-19. In this chain, TRBV7-8 is recombined with TRBJ1-2; a stretch of 9 junction bases matches TRBD1. The CDR3 region has the sequence CASSSYTGGAGYTF. The DNA sequence is TGTGCCAGCAGCTCATATACAGGGGGCGCCGGCTACACCTTC.